The present entry profiles one T cell receptor beta chain with its context. Per germline, CDR1 MNHEY and CDR2 SVGAGI. This CDR3 region has 14 residues. The trim removed 7 bases at V and 4 bases at J, leaving 5 bases unmatched. This sample is drawn from a study of blood T cell repertoires in COVID-19. In the authors' methods: Estimation of nucleated cell counts was performed using reference gene primer amplification. TCRdb's copy holds only in-frame clones and misses some; the assay was immunoSEQ multiplex PCR. That table gives V, J and clone size, and the DNA gave D and trimming. The sample lists 84,000 or so clones, under 85% occurring once.

The specimen sequenced was peripheral blood. The TCR originated in a man between 70 and 80 years old with acute or convalescent COVID-19. This chain joins TRBV6-5 and TRBJ1-5; TRBD1 agrees at 9 bases. The CDR3 DNA reads TGTGCCAGCAACCCGGGACAGGGAAATCAGCCCCAGCATTTT. This translates into CASNPGQGNQPQHF.